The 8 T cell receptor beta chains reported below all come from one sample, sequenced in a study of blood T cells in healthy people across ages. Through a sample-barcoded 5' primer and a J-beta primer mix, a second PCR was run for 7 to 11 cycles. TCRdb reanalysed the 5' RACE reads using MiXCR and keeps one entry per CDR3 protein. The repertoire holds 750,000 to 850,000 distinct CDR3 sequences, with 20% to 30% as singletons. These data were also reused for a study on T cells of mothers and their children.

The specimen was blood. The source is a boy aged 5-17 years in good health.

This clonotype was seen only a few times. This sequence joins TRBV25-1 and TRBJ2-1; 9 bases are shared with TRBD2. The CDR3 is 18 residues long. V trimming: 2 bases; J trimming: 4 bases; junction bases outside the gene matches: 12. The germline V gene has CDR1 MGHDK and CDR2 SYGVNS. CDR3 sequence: CASSEGRGGLAIYNEQFF. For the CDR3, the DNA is TGTGCCAGCAGTGAAGGGCGCGGAGGACTAGCGATTTACAATGAGCAGTTCTTC.

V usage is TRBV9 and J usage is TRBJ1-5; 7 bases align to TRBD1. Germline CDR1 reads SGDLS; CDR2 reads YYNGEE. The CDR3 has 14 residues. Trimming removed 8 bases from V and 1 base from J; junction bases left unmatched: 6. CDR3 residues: CASTSDRSNQPQHF. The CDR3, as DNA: TGTGCCAGTACCTCGGACAGGAGCAATCAGCCCCAGCATTTT.

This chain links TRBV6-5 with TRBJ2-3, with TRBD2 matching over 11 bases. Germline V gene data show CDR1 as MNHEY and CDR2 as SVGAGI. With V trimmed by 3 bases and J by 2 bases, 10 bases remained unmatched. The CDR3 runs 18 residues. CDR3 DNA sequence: TGTGCCAGCAGTTATACTAGCGGGGGAGTGCAATTCACAGATACGCAGTATTTT. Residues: CASSYTSGGVQFTDTQYF.

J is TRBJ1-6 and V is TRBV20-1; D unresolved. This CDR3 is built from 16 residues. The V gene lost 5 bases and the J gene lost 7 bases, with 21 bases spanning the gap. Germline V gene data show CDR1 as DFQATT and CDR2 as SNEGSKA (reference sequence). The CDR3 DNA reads TGCAGTGCTTACCCGCTACTAGGCTCGATAAATTCACCCCTCCACTTT. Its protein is CSAYPLLGSINSPLHF.

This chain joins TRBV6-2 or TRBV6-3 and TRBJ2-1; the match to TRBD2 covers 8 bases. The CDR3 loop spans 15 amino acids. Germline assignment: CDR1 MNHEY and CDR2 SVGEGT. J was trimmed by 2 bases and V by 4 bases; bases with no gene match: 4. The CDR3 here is CASSFQRETYNEQFF. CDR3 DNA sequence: TGTGCCAGCAGTTTCCAGCGGGAGACCTACAATGAGCAGTTCTTC.

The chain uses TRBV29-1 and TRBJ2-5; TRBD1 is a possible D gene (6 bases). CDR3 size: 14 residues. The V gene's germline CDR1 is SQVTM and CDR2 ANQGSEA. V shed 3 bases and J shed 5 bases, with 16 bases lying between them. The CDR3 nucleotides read TGCAGCGTTGACGGGACACTTTCTCGGGAGACCCAGTACTTC. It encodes CSVDGTLSRETQYF.

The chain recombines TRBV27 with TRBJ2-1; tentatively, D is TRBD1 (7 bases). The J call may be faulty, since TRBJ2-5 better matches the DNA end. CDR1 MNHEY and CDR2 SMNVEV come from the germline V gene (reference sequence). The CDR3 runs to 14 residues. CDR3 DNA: TGTGCCAGCAGTTTTGAGGAGGGAACAGGGGCCCAGTACTTC. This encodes CASSFEEGTGAQYF.

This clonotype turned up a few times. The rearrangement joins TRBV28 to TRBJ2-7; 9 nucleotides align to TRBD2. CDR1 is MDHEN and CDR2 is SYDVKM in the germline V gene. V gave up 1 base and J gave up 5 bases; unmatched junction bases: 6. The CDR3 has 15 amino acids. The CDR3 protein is CASSLSAGGSHEQYF. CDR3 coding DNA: TGTGCCAGCAGTTTATCGGCGGGAGGGTCGCACGAGCAGTACTTC.